Shown below are 17 T cell receptor beta chains from a single sample sequenced in a study of T cells after yellow fever vaccination. MiXCR, run by TCRdb on the 5' RACE reads, gives a single entry per CDR3 protein. Among 300,000 to 350,000 distinct CDR3 sequences listed, about 4% were seen once. The specimen comprised PBMCs, sampled 5 days after the yellow fever booster vaccination. These receptors were obtained from a man between 18 and 29 years old who received the YFV17D yellow fever vaccine.

The rearrangement links TRBV7-2 to TRBJ2-5, with a tentative D call TRBD1 (6 bases). Germline V gene sequence: CDR1 SGHTA, CDR2 FQGNSA. Trimming removed 2 bases from V and 9 bases from J, with 22 bases in between. The CDR3 spans 16 residues. In DNA, the CDR3 is TGTGCCAGCAGCTTAAACCGGGACACCCGGTTAGGCGCCCAGTACTTC. This encodes CASSLNRDTRLGAQYF.

There are a few counts of this clonotype. The rearrangement uses TRBV20-1 and TRBJ1-5, with D uncertain. This CDR3 spans 14 amino acids. Germline CDR1 reads DFQATT; CDR2 reads SNEGSKA (reference sequence). The V and J ends lost 0 bases and 5 bases respectively, with 11 bases between them. The CDR3: CSARDVGGYQPQHF. The CDR3 nucleotides read TGCAGTGCTAGAGATGTAGGCGGCTATCAGCCCCAGCATTTT.

V is TRBV5-5 and J is TRBJ2-1, with D perhaps TRBD2 (5 bases). V lost 4 bases, J lost 8 bases, and 16 bases lay in between. CDR3 length equals 14 residues. The germline V gene has CDR1 SGHKS and CDR2 YYEKEE (reference sequence). This CDR3 reads CASSGPRGLHEQFF. The CDR3 DNA follows: TGTGCCAGCAGCGGCCCCCGGGGTCTGCATGAGCAGTTCTTC.

The chain couples TRBV12-3 or TRBV12-4 to TRBJ1-3; D is possibly TRBD1 (5 bases). Trimming left V 6 bases short and J 4 bases short, with 19 bases between. The CDR3 sequence is 16 residues long. CDR3 in DNA: TGTGCCAGCAGACGCCTAAGCGGGGGAGCCGGAAACACCATATATTTT. As protein: CASRRLSGGAGNTIYF.

The chain joins TRBV20-1 to TRBJ2-2; the D gene is possibly TRBD1 (5 bases). The CDR3 is 13 residues long. From germline, CDR1 is DFQATT and CDR2 SNEGSKA (reference sequence). Trimming stripped 3 bases from V and 5 bases from J, with 10 bases between. The CDR3, as DNA: TGCAGTGCTAGGGGGCCTTCTACCGGGGAGCTGTTTTTT. This translates into CSARGPSTGELFF.

This clonotype has more than one count but fewer than ten. The chain carries TRBV5-4 and TRBJ2-5; D not certain. CDR3 length: 14 residues. Trimming cost V 2 bases and J 5 bases, with 13 bases left between them. Per the germline V gene, CDR1 is SGHNT and CDR2 is YYREEE (reference sequence). CDR3 in DNA: TGTGCCAGCAGCTTAGAGGTCTCTGGGGAGACCCAGTACTTC. Amino acids: CASSLEVSGETQYF.

In its sample, this clonotype was seen many times. The chain couples TRBV6-5 to TRBJ1-1; possibly TRBD1 for D (5 bases). Looked up from germline, CDR1 is MNHEY and CDR2 is SVGAGI. The CDR3 has 13 residues. V was trimmed by 2 bases and J by 2 bases, leaving 6 bases between them. The CDR3 loop is CASSYRGNTEAFF. The DNA of the CDR3 is TGTGCCAGCAGTTACAGGGGAAACACTGAAGCTTTCTTT.

This clonotype was detected a few times. The chain employs TRBV6-4 and TRBJ1-1; D unresolved. The CDR3 sequence is 14 residues long. Trimming shortened V by 4 bases and J by 0 bases, and 9 bases separated the two germline ends. Germline CDR1 is MRHNA and CDR2 is SNTAGT. The CDR3 DNA reads as TGTGCCAGCAGTGTTACAGCCATGAACACTGAAGCTTTCTTT. Amino acids: CASSVTAMNTEAFF.

The chain recombines TRBV30 with TRBJ2-7, with 7 positions matching TRBD1. The germline V gene has CDR1 GTSNPN and CDR2 SVGIG (reference sequence). The CDR3 is made up of 12 amino acids. Losses at the gene ends were 6 bases for V and 7 bases for J; bases not matched to a gene: 9. In DNA, the CDR3 is TGTGCCTGCACCGGGACAGCGACGGAGCAGTACTTC. Its translation is CACTGTATEQYF.

This clonotype was seen only a few times. J is TRBJ2-1 and V is TRBV19; perhaps TRBD2 as D (7 bases). Germline assignment: CDR1 LNHDA and CDR2 SQIVND (reference sequence). V was shortened by 10 bases and J by 6 bases, with 16 bases between the two germline ends. The CDR3 has 13 amino acids. CDR3 DNA: TGTGCCACCTGGGCAAGGGGGGGCAATGAGCAGTTCTTC. Its protein is CATWARGGNEQFF.

This clonotype has only a few counts. Written as DNA, the CDR3 is TGTGCCAGCAGCGTTGGGGAGAGGAATGAGCAGTTCTTC. Residues: CASSVGERNEQFF. The chain recombines TRBV5-4 with TRBJ2-1, with D possibly matching TRBD2 (5 bases). Trimming shortened V by 4 bases and J by 7 bases, and 12 bases separated the two germline ends. This CDR3 comprises 13 residues. Germline V gives CDR1 SGHNT, CDR2 YYREEE (reference sequence). The variable domain in full, completed from reference TRBV5-4 and TRBJ2-1, reads ETGVTQSPTHLIKTRGQQVTLRCSSQSGHNTVSWYQQALGQGPQFIFQYYREEENGRGNFPPRFSGLQFPNYSSELNVNALELDDSALYLCASSVGERNEQFFGPGTRLTVL.

The sample holds a few counts of this clonotype. V usage is TRBV20-1 and J usage is TRBJ1-6, with D uncertain. This CDR3 region has 12 residues. Germline lookup yields CDR1 DFQATT and CDR2 SNEGSKA (reference sequence). Trimming took off 3 bases at V and 9 bases at J, with 9 bases between the two ends. CDR3 region: CSASGGSSPLHF. The CDR3, as DNA: TGCAGTGCTAGTGGAGGTTCTTCACCCCTCCACTTT.

This clonotype was recorded a few times. The chain carries TRBV4-3 and TRBJ2-4; TRBD2 agrees at 10 bases. The CDR3 extends over 16 amino acids. V shed 0 bases, J shed 7 bases, and the junction held 6 bases outside the gene matches. Germline CDR1 LGHNA, CDR2 YSLEER. CDR3 bases: TGCGCCAGCAGCCAAGATATAGCGGGGGGCACGAACATTCAGTACTTC. This translates into CASSQDIAGGTNIQYF.

The chain employs TRBV19 and TRBJ2-5, with 11 bases identical to TRBD2. The CDR3 sequence is 15 residues long. Germline-derived CDR1 and CDR2 are LNHDA and SQIVND (reference sequence). J lost 3 bases, V lost 5 bases, and 5 bases had no gene match. The CDR3 spells CASSSGLAAKETQYF. For the CDR3, the DNA is TGTGCCAGTAGTTCGGGACTAGCGGCCAAAGAGACCCAGTACTTC. Full variable domain (outside the CDR3, taken from reference TRBV19 and TRBJ2-5): DGGITQSPKYLFRKEGQNVTLSCEQNLNHDAMYWYRQDPGQGLRLIYYSQIVNDFQKGDIAEGYSVSREKKESFPLTVTSAQKNPTAFYLCASSSGLAAKETQYFGPGTRLLVL.

The chain has TRBV6-6 and TRBJ2-3, with TRBD2 matching 10 bases. Unmatched junction bases numbered 10, after V lost 6 bases and J lost 7 bases. CDR3 length equals 15 residues. Germline assignment: CDR1 MNHNY and CDR2 SVGAGI (reference sequence). For the CDR3, the DNA is TGTGCCAGCAGATCATCCAGCGGGGGGGGGTATACGCAGTATTTT. Residues: CASRSSSGGGYTQYF.

This clonotype was recorded at least ten times. This chain links TRBV10-2 with TRBJ2-7; 7 nucleotides line up with TRBD2. CDR1 WSHSY and CDR2 SAAADI come from the germline V gene. Unmatched junction bases numbered 5, after V lost 4 bases and J lost 5 bases. The CDR3 is 13 amino acids. The CDR3 DNA is TGCGCCAGCAGTGGGGAGGGGAGGAACGAGCAGTACGTC. Amino acid sequence: CASSGEGRNEQYV.

This clonotype has only a few counts. The chain couples TRBV19 to TRBJ1-1, with D perhaps matching TRBD1 (5 bases). The CDR3 consists of 15 residues. Per germline, CDR1 LNHDA and CDR2 SQIVND (reference sequence). In DNA form, the CDR3 reads TGTGTCTCACTGACCCCGGGACGACTGAACACTGAAGCTTTCTTT. It is translated as CVSLTPGRLNTEAFF.